The T cell receptor (beta chain) under discussion was sequenced for a study of vaccination and CD4 T cells after COVID-19. Across the study: Stimulation of cells relied on overlapping spike peptides derived from SARS-CoV-2, HCoV-NL63, HCoV-OC43 and HCoV-229E.

Study observations and caveats: Spike mono-reactive clones accounted for 304 of the 307 vaccine-specific clones found in convalescent patients.

V lost 6 bases and J 1 base, leaving 9 bases between the germline ends. Per the germline V gene, CDR1 is MNHNS and CDR2 is SASEGT. The CDR3 contains 14 residues. The treatment here: roughly ten-day PBMC culture with coronavirus spike peptide pools or control peptides (ViraFEST assay). Peptide pools at approximately 9.1 ug/ml and IL-2 at 10 IU/ml were added to cultures of 1.8 million or so PBMCs per well. Remarks on this clonotype: Its target is not known.

Cultured CD4+ T-cell DNA underwent Oncomine TCR Beta short-read sequencing. From the PCR reads, TCRdb called clonotypes with MiXCR, one entry per CDR3 protein. The table has over 10,000 distinct CDR3 sequences, under 35% seen once. The gene calls are TRBV6-1 and TRBJ2-2; perhaps TRBD2 as D (6 bases). Sequences were derived from CD4+ T cells from blood, cultured in vitro, sampled before SARS-CoV-2 vaccination. This receptor was taken from a human donor who received a COVID-19 vaccine. CDR3 DNA sequence: TGTGCCAGCAGAGAGCGGGTGAACACCGGGGAGCTGTTTTTT. Amino acids: CASRERVNTGELFF.